These 9 T cell receptor beta chains came from one sample sequenced in a study of PD-L1 blockade in urothelial cancer. TCRdb's copy holds only in-frame clones and misses some; the assay was immunoSEQ multiplex PCR. The sample has tens of thousands of clones, 70% to 90% seen once. Time point meaning: pretreatment peripheral blood. The sequencing used PBMCs, collected around atezolizumab (anti-PD-L1) treatment. These receptors all stem from a man aged 55 to 70 with urothelial cancer.

This clone was seen only a few times. The V gene is TRBV6-1, the J gene TRBJ1-1, with D possibly TRBD1 on 6 matching bases. Per the germline V gene, CDR1 is MNHNS and CDR2 is SASEGT. V shed 1 base and J shed 4 bases, with 13 bases lying between them. The CDR3 is 15 amino acids. DNA for the CDR3: TGTGCCAGCAGTGAAGGGCTTAGGGGGTCCACTGAAGCTTTCTTT. Translation: CASSEGLRGSTEAFF.

V and J are TRBV19 and TRBJ1-5; the D gene is possibly TRBD1 (6 bases). CDR3 length equals 13 residues. In germline, CDR1 is LNHDA, CDR2 SQIVND (reference sequence). The V end lost 7 bases, the J end lost 3 bases, and 10 bases lay between the germline ends. CDR3 nucleotides: TGTGCCAGTAAGAACAGGGCCAATCAGCCCCAGCATTTT. Residues: CASKNRANQPQHF.

V usage is TRBV5-5 and J usage is TRBJ1-2, with TRBD1 matching over 9 bases. The CDR3 is 17 amino acids. J lost 5 bases, V lost 1 base, and 12 bases had no gene match. Germline-derived CDR1 and CDR2 are SGHKS and YYEKEE (reference sequence). CDR3 nucleotides: TGTGCCAGCAGCTTGTTCGATCCCGGGACAGGGTTATATGGCTACACCTTC. Residues: CASSLFDPGTGLYGYTF.

There are a few counts of this clone. The rearrangement joins TRBV2 to TRBJ2-1, with a possible D match to TRBD1 (6 bases). Germline V gives CDR1 SNHLY, CDR2 FYNNEI. This CDR3 has 15 residues. Deletions cut 3 bases from V and 5 bases from J, with 14 bases between. The CDR3 region is CASSEGGEGDNEQFF. For the CDR3, the DNA is TGTGCCAGCAGTGAGGGCGGAGAGGGGGACAATGAGCAGTTCTTC.

The J gene is TRBJ2-5, the V gene TRBV19, with 12 bases that match TRBD2. Per germline, CDR1 LNHDA and CDR2 SQIVND (reference sequence). Unmatched junction bases numbered 5, after V lost 4 bases and J lost 5 bases. The CDR3 loop spans 15 amino acids. The CDR3 region has the DNA TGTGCCAGTAGTACGCTAGCGGGGGGGCCTGAGACCCAGTACTTC. Translated: CASSTLAGGPETQYF.

V is TRBV15 and J is TRBJ2-1; the match to TRBD1 covers 7 bases. Looked up from germline, CDR1 is LNHNV and CDR2 is YYDKDF (reference sequence). Trimming cost V 5 bases and J 9 bases; bases outside gene matches: 7. The CDR3 is 13 residues long. CDR3 sequence (DNA): TGTGCCACCAGCTCAACAGGGGACGGTGAGCAGTTCTTC. It translates to CATSSTGDGEQFF. Together with reference TRBV15 and TRBJ2-1, the CDR3 gives the full variable domain: DAMVIQNPRYQVTQFGKPVTLSCSQTLNHNVMYWYQQKSSQAPKLLFHYYDKDFNNEADTPDNFQSRRPNTSFCFLDIRSPGLGDTAMYLCATSSTGDGEQFFGPGTRLTVL.

Comment on this clone: No DNA is shown, since the ends of the CDR3 on it are uncertain; the CDR3 is the one TCRdb lists. The chain links TRBV5-1 to TRBJ1-1; the DNA was not used to check the table's D call, TRBD1. Germline V gene lookup returns CDR1 SGHRS and CDR2 YFSETQ. With termini counted, the CDR3 has 15 amino acids. The CDR3: CASSLAVGQGAIHFF.

The chain links TRBV7-9 to TRBJ1-2, with 9 bases matching TRBD1. Germline V CDR1 and CDR2: SEHNR, FQNEAQ (reference sequence). This CDR3 has 16 residues. The V gene end was trimmed by 1 base and the J gene end by 5 bases; junction bases not matched to a gene: 8. CDR3 sequence: CASSLGGRDRVYGYTF. The CDR3 coding sequence is TGTGCCAGCAGCTTAGGAGGCCGGGACAGGGTTTATGGCTACACCTTC.

This chain uses TRBV6-5 with TRBJ1-6; no reliable D call. The V end lost 2 bases, the J end lost 13 bases, and 15 bases lay between the germline ends. This CDR3 contains 14 residues. Germline values: CDR1 MNHEY, CDR2 SVGAGI. As DNA, the CDR3 is TGTGCCAGCAGTTACCAAGTGAGATCCTGGCCCCTCCACTTT. Its translation is CASSYQVRSWPLHF.